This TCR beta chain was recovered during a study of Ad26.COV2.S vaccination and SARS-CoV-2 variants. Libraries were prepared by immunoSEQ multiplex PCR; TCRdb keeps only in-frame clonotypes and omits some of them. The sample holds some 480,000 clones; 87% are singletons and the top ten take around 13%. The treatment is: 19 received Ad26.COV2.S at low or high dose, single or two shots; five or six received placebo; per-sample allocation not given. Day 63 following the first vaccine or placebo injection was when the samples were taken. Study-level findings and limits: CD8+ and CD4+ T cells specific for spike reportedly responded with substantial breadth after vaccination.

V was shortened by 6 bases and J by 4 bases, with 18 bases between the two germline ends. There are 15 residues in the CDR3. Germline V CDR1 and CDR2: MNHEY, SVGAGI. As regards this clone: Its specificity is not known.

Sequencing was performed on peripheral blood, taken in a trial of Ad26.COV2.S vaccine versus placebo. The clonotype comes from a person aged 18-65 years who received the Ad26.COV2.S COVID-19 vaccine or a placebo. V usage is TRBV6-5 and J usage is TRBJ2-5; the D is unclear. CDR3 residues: CASRGPNRPGETQYF. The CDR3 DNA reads TGTGCCAGCAGAGGACCTAATAGGCCCGGAGAGACCCAGTACTTC.